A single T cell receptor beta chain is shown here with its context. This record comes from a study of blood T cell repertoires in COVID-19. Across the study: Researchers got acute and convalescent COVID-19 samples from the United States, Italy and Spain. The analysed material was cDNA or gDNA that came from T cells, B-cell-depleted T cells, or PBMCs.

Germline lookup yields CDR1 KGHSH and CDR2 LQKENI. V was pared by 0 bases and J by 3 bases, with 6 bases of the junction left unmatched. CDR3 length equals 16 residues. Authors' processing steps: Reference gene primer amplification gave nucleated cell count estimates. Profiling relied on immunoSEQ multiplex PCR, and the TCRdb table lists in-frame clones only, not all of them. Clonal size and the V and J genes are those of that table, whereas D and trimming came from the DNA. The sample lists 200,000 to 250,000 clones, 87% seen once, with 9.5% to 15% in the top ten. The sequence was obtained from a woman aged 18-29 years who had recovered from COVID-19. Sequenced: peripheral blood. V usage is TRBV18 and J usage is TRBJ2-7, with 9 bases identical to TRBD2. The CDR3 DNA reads TGTGCCAGCTCACCACCGGGGGCGGGAGGGGACTACGAGCAGTACTTC. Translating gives CASSPPGAGGDYEQYF.